Below are 26 T cell receptor beta chains sequenced from a single sample in a study of T-cell reconstitution after alpha-beta-depleted transplantation in children. This sample's TCRbeta library carried unique molecular identifier barcodes. TCRdb reanalysed the PCR reads using MiXCR and keeps one entry per CDR3 protein. The profile covers just over 950,000 distinct CDR3 sequences, with roughly 31% appearing a single time and roughly 30% taken by the ten largest. Source: PBMCs, mostly from graft donor cells, taken 360 days after TCRalphabeta/CD19-depleted stem cell transplant. These receptors were collected from a boy younger than two who had a stem cell transplant for SCID, so the T cells may come from the graft donor.

The chain couples TRBV29-1 to TRBJ1-3; D uncertain. CDR3 length equals 13 residues. Germline V gene lookup returns CDR1 SQVTM and CDR2 ANQGSEA. V was trimmed by 7 bases and J by 2 bases, leaving 12 bases between them. The CDR3 DNA reads as TGCAGCGCTCACGGGCTGGCTGGAAACACCATATATTTT. Residues: CSAHGLAGNTIYF.

This clonotype was found a few times. The chain has TRBV5-6 and TRBJ1-6; no firm D call. The length of the CDR3 is 15 residues. V was pared by 0 bases and J by 10 bases, with 14 bases between. CDR1 is SGHDT, CDR2 YYEEEE, per germline. CDR3 nucleotides: TGTGCCAGCAGCTTGGCCCGGGGAGGTTTCTCACCCCTCCACTTT. Translation: CASSLARGGFSPLHF. The complete variable domain, with remaining parts taken from reference TRBV5-6 and TRBJ1-6, reads DAGVTQSPTHLIKTRGQQVTLRCSPKSGHDTVSWYQQALGQGPQFIFQYYEEEERQRGNFPDRFSGHQFPNYSSELNVNALLLGDSALYLCASSLARGGFSPLHFGNGTRLTVT.

The rearrangement joins TRBV27 to TRBJ2-1, with D maybe TRBD2 (7 bases). Trimming pared 0 bases from V and 0 bases from J, leaving 9 bases between. CDR1 and CDR2 (germline): MNHEY, SMNVEV (reference sequence). The CDR3 has 16 amino acids. The CDR3 sequence: CASSLSRGGSYNEQFF. CDR3 sequence (DNA): TGTGCCAGCAGTTTATCAAGGGGGGGCTCCTACAATGAGCAGTTCTTC.

This clonotype appeared many times. The J gene is TRBJ1-1, the V gene TRBV15, with D unresolved. V shed 7 bases and J shed 0 bases, with 12 bases lying between them. CDR3 length: 14 residues. Germline V lookup: CDR1 LNHNV, CDR2 YYDKDF (reference sequence). CDR3 residues: CATTRGRMNTEAFF. The CDR3 DNA reads as TGTGCCACCACCCGAGGACGGATGAACACTGAAGCTTTCTTT.

This clonotype was counted between two and nine times. The chain uses TRBV20-1 and TRBJ2-1; no clear D. V gave up 0 bases and J gave up 10 bases, with 16 bases separating them. The CDR3 sequence is 14 residues long. Germline CDR1 and CDR2: DFQATT and SNEGSKA (reference sequence). The CDR3 coding sequence is TGCAGTGCTAGAGATCATTCTTCTAGATACGAGCAGTTCTTC. Translating it yields CSARDHSSRYEQFF.

The chain joins TRBV12-3 or TRBV12-4 to TRBJ2-2; the match to TRBD2 covers 7 bases. This CDR3 is 14 amino acids long. The trim removed 6 bases at V and 6 bases at J, leaving 7 bases unmatched. CDR3 coding DNA: TGTGCCAGCAGCCCCGGACTAGTTTCCGGGGAGCTGTTTTTT. This sequence encodes CASSPGLVSGELFF.

The table lists this clonotype with a few counts. V usage is TRBV20-1 and J usage is TRBJ1-1; 7 positions match TRBD1. CDR1 is DFQATT and CDR2 is SNEGSKA in the germline V gene (reference sequence). J lost 5 bases, V lost 6 bases, and 3 bases had no gene match. The CDR3 has 11 residues. The CDR3 coding sequence is TGCAGTGCAACCAGGGGGACTGAAGCTTTCTTT. It specifies CSATRGTEAFF.

In this sample, this clonotype turned up a few times. The genes are TRBV20-1 and TRBJ2-5, with D uncertain. CDR3 length: 11 residues. CDR1 is DFQATT, CDR2 SNEGSKA, per germline (reference sequence). V lost 0 bases and J 7 bases, leaving 6 bases between the germline ends. CDR3 DNA sequence: TGCAGTGCTAGAGATCTAAGGACCCAGTACTTC. This translates into CSARDLRTQYF.

This clonotype was found a few times. J is TRBJ2-7 and V is TRBV10-3; 8 nucleotides match TRBD1. The length of the CDR3 is 15 residues. Germline CDR1 ENHRY, CDR2 SYGVKD. J was trimmed by 3 bases and V by 0 bases; bases with no gene match: 4. In DNA, the CDR3 is TGTGCCATCAGTGAGTCCGACAGGGGAAGCTACGAGCAGTACTTC. This gives the protein CAISESDRGSYEQYF.

This chain connects TRBV6-5 to TRBJ2-3; D is possibly TRBD1 or TRBD2 (6 bases each). V lost 0 bases and J lost 7, with 14 bases in between. The CDR3 is 15 amino acids. CDR1 and CDR2 from the germline V gene are MNHEY and SVGAGI. The CDR3 loop is CASSYSQEGENTQYF. DNA for the CDR3: TGTGCCAGCAGTTACTCCCAGGAGGGGGAAAATACGCAGTATTTT.

The CDR3 protein is CASSPSIGALGSEAFF. The CDR3 DNA is TGTGCCAGCAGTCCTAGTATCGGGGCCCTAGGGTCTGAAGCTTTCTTT. The rearrangement links TRBV27 to TRBJ1-1; D is possibly TRBD1 (5 bases). The CDR3 spans 16 residues. The ends were cut back, 5 bases at V and 6 bases at J, with 22 bases in the middle. Per germline, CDR1 MNHEY and CDR2 SMNVEV (reference sequence).

This clonotype was seen just once. A read error may produce the germline difference seen at one junction end. J is TRBJ2-6 and V is TRBV20-1, with a weak D call TRBD1 (6 bases). CDR1 and CDR2 (germline): DFQATT, SNEGSKA (reference sequence). There are 19 residues in the CDR3. CDR3 sequence: CCARGPGHFGGSGANVLTF. As DNA, the CDR3 is TGCTGTGCTAGGGGCCCGGGACACTTTGGGGGCTCTGGGGCCAACGTCCTGACTTTC.

The genes are TRBV18 and TRBJ1-4; 7 bases align to TRBD1. Per germline, CDR1 KGHSH and CDR2 LQKENI. This CDR3 region has 16 residues. The trim removed 4 bases at V and 0 bases at J, leaving 5 bases unmatched. The CDR3 DNA is TGTGCCAGCTCACGACAGGGTGCAGCAACTAATGAAAAACTGTTTTTT. Amino acids: CASSRQGAATNEKLFF.

The chain couples TRBV4-1 to TRBJ2-1; D is perhaps TRBD1 (6 bases). Germline CDR1 reads MGHRA; CDR2 reads YSYEKL. Trimming shortened V by 4 bases and J by 5 bases, and 15 bases separated the two germline ends. The CDR3 spans 15 residues. As DNA, the CDR3 is TGCGCCAGCAGCCTAGCCTCTTCAGGGGACAATGAGCAGTTCTTC. It translates to CASSLASSGDNEQFF.

This clonotype has just a few counts. The rearrangement uses TRBV3-1 and TRBJ2-5; D is ambiguous. The germline CDR1 and CDR2 sequences are LGHDT and YNNKEL (reference sequence). The CDR3 has 14 residues. Deletions cut 1 base from V and 5 bases from J, with 11 bases between. CDR3 sequence (DNA): TGTGCCAGCAGCCAAGTTAACTTTGACGAGACCCAGTACTTC. Translated, it gives CASSQVNFDETQYF.

J is TRBJ1-3 and V is TRBV11-1, with a weak D call TRBD1 (5 bases). V was shortened by 5 bases and J by 2 bases, with 10 bases between the two germline ends. The CDR3 has 14 residues. CDR1 SGHAT and CDR2 FQDESV come from the germline V gene (reference sequence). CDR3 loop: CASSVEGPGNTIYF. As DNA, the CDR3 is TGTGCCAGCAGCGTCGAGGGGCCTGGAAACACCATATATTTT. Using reference TRBV11-1 and TRBJ1-3 for the parts outside the CDR3, the full variable domain is EAEVAQSPRYKITEKSQAVAFWCDPISGHATLYWYRQILGQGPELLVQFQDESVVDDSQLPKDRFSAERLKGVDSTLKIQPAELGDSAMYLCASSVEGPGNTIYFGEGSWLTVV.

The chain has TRBV2 and TRBJ1-5, with no clear D. Germline values: CDR1 SNHLY, CDR2 FYNNEI. The CDR3 totals 15 residues. V lost 4 bases to trimming and J lost 4 bases, with 14 bases between them. DNA for the CDR3: TGTGCCAGCAGTGGTACCCCCGTAAGGAATCAGCCCCAGCATTTT. This translates into CASSGTPVRNQPQHF. The whole variable domain, filled in from reference TRBV2 and TRBJ1-5, reads EPEVTQTPSHQVTQMGQEVILRCVPISNHLYFYWYRQILGQKVEFLVSFYNNEISEKSEIFDDQFSVERPDGSNFTLKIRSTKLEDSAMYFCASSGTPVRNQPQHFGDGTRLSIL.

The chain couples TRBV11-3 to TRBJ2-1, with 13 positions matching TRBD2. The CDR3 length is 14 residues. V lost 3 bases, J lost 8 bases, and 1 base stayed unmatched. CDR1 and CDR2 (germline): SGHNT, YENEEA. The CDR3, as DNA: TGTGCCAGCAGCTTCACTAGCGGGGGGGATGAGCAGTTCTTC. Protein product: CASSFTSGGDEQFF.

The rearrangement links TRBV15 to TRBJ2-5; 10 nucleotides agree with TRBD2. Unmatched junction bases numbered 9, after V lost 3 bases and J lost 2 bases. This CDR3 comprises 17 residues. CDR1 and CDR2 from the germline V gene are LNHNV and YYDKDF (reference sequence). The CDR3 nucleotides read TGTGCCACCAGCAGTCCCTCCAGCGGGGGGGTGCAAGAGACCCAGTACTTC. Protein sequence: CATSSPSSGGVQETQYF.

The J gene is TRBJ2-5, the V gene TRBV10-2, with D possibly being TRBD2 (7 bases). Germline V CDR1 and CDR2: WSHSY, SAAADI. The CDR3 runs 13 residues. Trimming cost V 8 bases and J 3 bases, with 13 bases left between them. The CDR3 here is CASGGLAEETQYF. CDR3 sequence (DNA): TGCGCCAGCGGGGGGCTAGCGGAAGAGACCCAGTACTTC.

The chain carries TRBV12-3 or TRBV12-4 and TRBJ2-3; 7 nucleotides agree with TRBD1. The CDR3 loop spans 15 amino acids. The V gene end was trimmed by 4 bases and the J gene end by 4 bases; junction bases not matched to a gene: 8. The CDR3 here is CASSSRQGLPDTQYF. In DNA form, the CDR3 reads TGTGCCAGCAGTTCCCGACAGGGCCTACCAGATACGCAGTATTTT.

This chain links TRBV11-1 with TRBJ2-5; D remains unclear. Trimming stripped 4 bases from V and 1 base from J, with 13 bases between. CDR1 and CDR2 from the germline V gene are SGHAT and FQDESV (reference sequence). There are 15 residues in the CDR3. DNA for the CDR3: TGTGCCAGCAGCTCCAGACGGACCTTCCAAGAGACCCAGTACTTC. This translates into CASSSRRTFQETQYF.

CDR3 in amino acids: CASSSDPARTSGGLYNEQFF. CDR3 DNA: TGTGCCAGCAGCTCCGACCCCGCCCGGACTAGCGGGGGTCTCTACAATGAGCAGTTCTTC. The rearrangement links TRBV11-2 to TRBJ2-1; TRBD2 matches 13 bases. The CDR3 has 20 amino acids. After removal of 4 bases from V and 3 bases from J, the junction contained 15 bases not matched to a gene. Germline V gene sequence: CDR1 SGHAT, CDR2 FQNNGV. Complete variable domain (other parts from reference TRBV11-2 and TRBJ2-1): EAGVAQSPRYKIIEKRQSVAFWCNPISGHATLYWYQQILGQGPKLLIQFQNNGVVDDSQLPKDRFSAERLKGVDSTLKIQPAKLEDSAVYLCASSSDPARTSGGLYNEQFFGPGTRLTVL.

The chain couples TRBV5-1 to TRBJ1-1; 7 bases fit TRBD1. Germline loops: CDR1 SGHRS, CDR2 YFSETQ. This CDR3 has 15 amino acids. V lost 4 bases, J lost 6 bases, and 12 bases stayed unmatched. CDR3 nucleotides: TGCGCCAGCAGCCCGAGGGGGCTCTTACCCCCTGAAGCTTTCTTT. Translated: CASSPRGLLPPEAFF.

This chain connects TRBV7-9 to TRBJ1-1; D unclear. Germline CDR1 is SEHNR and CDR2 is FQNEAQ (reference sequence). This CDR3 is built from 14 residues. V was trimmed by 7 bases and J by 5 bases, leaving 17 bases between them. The CDR3 region has the DNA TGTGCCAGCAAAGCCCTGGTTGTGAGGACTGAAGCTTTCTTT. Its protein is CASKALVVRTEAFF.

The chain links TRBV5-6 to TRBJ2-3; TRBD1 or TRBD2 may be the D gene (6 bases each). Trimming took 3 bases from V and 7 from J, leaving 18 bases between them. CDR1 is SGHDT and CDR2 is YYEEEE in the germline V gene. There are 15 residues in the CDR3. CDR3 bases: TGTGCCAGCAGCTACCCGGGGGCGATCGGGAATACGCAGTATTTT. It translates to CASSYPGAIGNTQYF.